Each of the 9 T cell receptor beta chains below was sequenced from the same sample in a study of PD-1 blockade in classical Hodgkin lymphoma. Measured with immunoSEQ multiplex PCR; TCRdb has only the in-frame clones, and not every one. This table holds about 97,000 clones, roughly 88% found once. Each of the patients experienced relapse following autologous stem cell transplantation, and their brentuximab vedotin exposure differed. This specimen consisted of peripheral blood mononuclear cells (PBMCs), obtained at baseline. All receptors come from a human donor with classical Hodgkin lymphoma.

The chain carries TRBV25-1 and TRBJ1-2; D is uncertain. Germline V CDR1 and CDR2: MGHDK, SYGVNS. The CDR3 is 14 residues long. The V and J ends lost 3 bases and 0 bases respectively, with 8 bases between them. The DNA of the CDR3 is TGTGCCAGCAGTGACCCGGGGACTAACTATGGCTACACCTTC. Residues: CASSDPGTNYGYTF.

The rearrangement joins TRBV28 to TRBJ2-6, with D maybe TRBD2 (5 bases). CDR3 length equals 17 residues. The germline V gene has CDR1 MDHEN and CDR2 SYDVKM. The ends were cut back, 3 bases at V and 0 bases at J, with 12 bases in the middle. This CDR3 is CASSLGREGSGANVLTF. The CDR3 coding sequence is TGTGCCAGCAGTTTGGGCCGAGAGGGCTCTGGGGCCAACGTCCTGACTTTC.

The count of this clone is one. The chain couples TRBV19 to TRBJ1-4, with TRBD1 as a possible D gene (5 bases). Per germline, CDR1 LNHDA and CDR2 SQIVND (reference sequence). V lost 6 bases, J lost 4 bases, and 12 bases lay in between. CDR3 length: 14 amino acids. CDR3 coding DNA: TGTGCCAGTAGGATACGGGACTTTAATGAAAAACTGTTTTTT. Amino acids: CASRIRDFNEKLFF.

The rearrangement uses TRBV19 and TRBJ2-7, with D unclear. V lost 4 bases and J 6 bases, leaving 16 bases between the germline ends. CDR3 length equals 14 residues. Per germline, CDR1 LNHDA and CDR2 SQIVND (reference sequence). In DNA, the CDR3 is TGTGCCAGTAGTACCAGAACCCGGGCCGGCGAGCAGTACTTC. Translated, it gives CASSTRTRAGEQYF.

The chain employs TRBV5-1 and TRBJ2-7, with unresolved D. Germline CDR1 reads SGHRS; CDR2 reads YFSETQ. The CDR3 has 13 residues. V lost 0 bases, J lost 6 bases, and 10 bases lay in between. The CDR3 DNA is TGCGCCAGCAGCTTGGAACTGGAGCGCGAGCAGTACTTC. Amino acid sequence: CASSLELEREQYF.

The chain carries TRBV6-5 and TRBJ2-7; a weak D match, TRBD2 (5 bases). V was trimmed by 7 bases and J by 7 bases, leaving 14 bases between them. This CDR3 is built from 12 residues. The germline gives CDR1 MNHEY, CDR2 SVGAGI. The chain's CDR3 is CASTDSTVEQYF. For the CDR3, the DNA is TGTGCCAGCACGGACTCTACGGTAGAGCAGTACTTC.

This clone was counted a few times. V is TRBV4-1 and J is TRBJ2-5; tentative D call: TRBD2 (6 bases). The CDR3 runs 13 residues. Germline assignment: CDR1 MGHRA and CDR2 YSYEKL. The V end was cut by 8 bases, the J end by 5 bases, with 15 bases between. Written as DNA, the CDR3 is TGCGCCAGCTCTACGGTCCGGGGGGAGACCCAGTACTTC. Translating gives CASSTVRGETQYF.

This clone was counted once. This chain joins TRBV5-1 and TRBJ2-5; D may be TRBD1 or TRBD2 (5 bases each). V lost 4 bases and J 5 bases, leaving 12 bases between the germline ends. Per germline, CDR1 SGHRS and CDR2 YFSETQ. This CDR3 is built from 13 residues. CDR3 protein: CASSPSGTETQYF. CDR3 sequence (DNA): TGCGCCAGCAGCCCGTCCGGGACCGAGACCCAGTACTTC.

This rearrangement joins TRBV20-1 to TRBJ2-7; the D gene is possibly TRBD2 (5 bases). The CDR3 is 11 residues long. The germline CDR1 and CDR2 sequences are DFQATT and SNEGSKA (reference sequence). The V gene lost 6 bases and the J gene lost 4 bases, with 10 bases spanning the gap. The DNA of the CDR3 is TGCAGTGCATCGCGGGCATACGAGCAGTACTTC. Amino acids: CSASRAYEQYF.